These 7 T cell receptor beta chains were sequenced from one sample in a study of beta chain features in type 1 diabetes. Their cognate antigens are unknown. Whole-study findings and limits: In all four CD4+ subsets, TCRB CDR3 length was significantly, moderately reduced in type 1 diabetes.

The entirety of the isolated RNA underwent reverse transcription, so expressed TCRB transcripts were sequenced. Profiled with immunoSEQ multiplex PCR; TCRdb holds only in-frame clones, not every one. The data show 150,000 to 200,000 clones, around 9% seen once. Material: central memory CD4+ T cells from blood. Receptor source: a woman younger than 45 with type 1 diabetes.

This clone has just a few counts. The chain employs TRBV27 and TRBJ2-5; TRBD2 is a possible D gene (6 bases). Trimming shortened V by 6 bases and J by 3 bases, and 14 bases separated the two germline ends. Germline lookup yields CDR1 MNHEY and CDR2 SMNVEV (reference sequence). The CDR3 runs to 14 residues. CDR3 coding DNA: TGTGCCAGCAGCAACGGGGGACTCAAAGAGACCCAGTACTTC. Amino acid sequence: CASSNGGLKETQYF.

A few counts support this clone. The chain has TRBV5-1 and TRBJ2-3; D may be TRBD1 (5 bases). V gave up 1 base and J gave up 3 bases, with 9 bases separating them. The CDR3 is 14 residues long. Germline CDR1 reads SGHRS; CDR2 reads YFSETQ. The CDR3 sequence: CASSLQGTTDTQYF. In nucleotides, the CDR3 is TGCGCCAGCAGCTTGCAGGGAACAACAGATACGCAGTATTTT. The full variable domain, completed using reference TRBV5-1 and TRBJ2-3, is KAGVTQTPRYLIKTRGQQVTLSCSPISGHRSVSWYQQTPGQGLQFLFEYFSETQRNKGNFPGRFSGRQFSNSRSEMNVSTLELGDSALYLCASSLQGTTDTQYFGPGTRLTVL.

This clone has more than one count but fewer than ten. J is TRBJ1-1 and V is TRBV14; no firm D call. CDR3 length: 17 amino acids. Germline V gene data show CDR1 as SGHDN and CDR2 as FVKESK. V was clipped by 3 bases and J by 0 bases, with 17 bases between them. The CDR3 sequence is CASSQYYEQILNTEAFF. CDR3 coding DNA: TGTGCCAGCAGCCAGTATTACGAACAGATATTGAACACTGAAGCTTTCTTT.

CDR3 bases: TGCGCCAGCAGCCCCGCGTCCGGGGTAGAGACCCAGTACTTC. Its protein product is CASSPASGVETQYF. The gene calls are TRBV5-1 and TRBJ2-5, with TRBD2 as a possible D gene (5 bases). V lost 4 bases to trimming and J lost 4 bases, with 14 bases between them. Germline V CDR1 and CDR2: SGHRS, YFSETQ. The CDR3 is 14 amino acids.

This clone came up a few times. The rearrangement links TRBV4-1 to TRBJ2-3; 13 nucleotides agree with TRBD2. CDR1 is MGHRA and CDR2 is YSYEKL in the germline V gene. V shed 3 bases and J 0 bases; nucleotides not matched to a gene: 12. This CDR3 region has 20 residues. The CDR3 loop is CASSHPGLAGSGSSTDTQYF. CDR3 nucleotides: TGCGCCAGCAGCCACCCGGGACTAGCGGGATCTGGCTCTAGCACAGATACGCAGTATTTT.

CDR3 amino acids: CASSMGFNTEAFF. DNA of the CDR3: TGTGCCAGTAGTATGGGCTTCAACACTGAAGCTTTCTTT. J is TRBJ1-1 and V is TRBV19; the D is unclear. The V and J ends lost 3 bases and 2 bases respectively, with 7 bases between them. The CDR3 loop spans 13 amino acids. Germline CDR1 LNHDA, CDR2 SQIVND (reference sequence).

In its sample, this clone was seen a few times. The CDR3 region is CASSLVGGTGEAFF. The CDR3 nucleotides read TGTGCCAGCAGCTTAGTTGGGGGGACGGGTGAAGCTTTCTTT. V is TRBV11-2 and J is TRBJ1-1; weak D call: TRBD1 (5 bases). From germline, CDR1 is SGHAT and CDR2 FQNNGV. This CDR3 contains 14 residues. The V gene lost 1 base and the J gene lost 7 bases, with 13 bases spanning the gap.